A selection of T cell receptor beta chains follows, all from one sample in a study of human T cells and chemical hapten exposure. TCRdb re-called the RACE reads through MiXCR, storing one row per CDR3 protein. In the table there are approximately 90,000 distinct CDR3 sequences, roughly 27% of which are singletons. The specimen was whole blood, collected in connection with sensitization to the hapten diphenylcyclopropenone (DPC). The receptor set was obtained from a man aged 35 to 55 with alopecia areata. Some clones in this sample may be carry-over from other donors' samples. The CDR3 runs from the conserved cysteine through the conserved F or W. The order of the fields is V gene, J gene, CDR3 protein.

TRBV18,TRBJ2-2,CASSPAWTDTGELFF
TRBV29-1,TRBJ2-3,CSVVFWLAGSTDTQYF
TRBV28,TRBJ2-7,CASSLPGPNYEQYF
TRBV5-6,TRBJ2-3,CASSLGFSGTDTQYF
TRBV2,TRBJ2-6,CASTQDGGSGANVLTF
TRBV11-2,TRBJ2-3,CASSSRAQGSGTDTQYF
TRBV7-6,TRBJ2-7,CASSLGSGGSYEQYF
TRBV20-1,TRBJ2-1,CSADSPNVNEQFF
TRBV18,TRBJ1-3,CASSPLNALASGNTIYF
TRBV28,TRBJ1-5,CASSLVDSQPQHF
TRBV4-1,TRBJ1-1,CASSQVAGMNTEAFF
TRBV7-6,TRBJ2-1,CASSLDSDDNEQFF
TRBV20-1,TRBJ2-1,CSAARYEQFF
TRBV10-3,TRBJ2-1,CAISGTGARVNEQFF
TRBV27,TRBJ1-1,CASSPRGYTEAFF
TRBV27,TRBJ1-5,CASSPMQGSNQPQHF
TRBV5-5,TRBJ2-2,CASSLDGVITGELFF
TRBV7-6,TRBJ2-2,CASSLSDSNTGELFF
TRBV20-1,TRBJ2-7,CSASLASGYYEQYF
TRBV14,TRBJ2-7,CASSQEEQGGYEQYF
TRBV15,TRBJ2-7,CATSPRRGTYEQYF
TRBV2,TRBJ2-1,CASRLALYNEQFF
TRBV7-2,TRBJ2-6,CASSLAGQGLEIGANVLTF
TRBV28,TRBJ1-1,CASSLRGCTEAFF
TRBV21-1,TRBJ1-5,CASSKDVGRASQPQHF
TRBV9,TRBJ2-7,CASSARLAGVDEQYF
TRBV12-3/TRBV12-4,TRBJ2-1,CASSRRGVRGNEQFF
TRBV7-9,TRBJ2-3,CASSLALMGGSDTQYF
TRBV7-9,TRBJ2-1,CASSYNAGGQEYEQFF
TRBV3-1,TRBJ2-5,CASSQDVGTQYF
TRBV12-3/TRBV12-4,TRBJ1-1,CASSFGVMNTEAFF
TRBV24-1,TRBJ2-3,CATSAASWGADSTDTQYF
TRBV20-1,TRBJ2-5,CSARVSGSSETQYF
TRBV11-2,TRBJ1-2,CASSLELGYGYTF
TRBV7-8,TRBJ2-2,CASSYPGYRSGELFF
TRBV11-2,TRBJ1-1,CASSLNHMNTEAFF
TRBV18,TRBJ1-5,CASSELDSNQPQHF
TRBV7-9,TRBJ2-1,CASSLGAGPNEQFF
TRBV20-1,TRBJ2-3,CRSPSASGSPDTQYF
TRBV3-1,TRBJ2-7,CASSRGTGGRDEQYF
TRBV7-9,TRBJ2-7,CASSLASGTGGRDEQYF
TRBV7-6,TRBJ2-6,CASSKSRPAGANVLTF